This T cell receptor beta chain is drawn from a study of cytomegalovirus exposure and HLA in healthy donors. At the level of the study: An analysis done earlier identified about 120 million unique TCR beta sequences from about 179 million T cells.

The V gene's germline CDR1 is MGHRA and CDR2 YSYEKL. The CDR3 has 18 residues. Trimming at V came to 1 base and at J to 0 bases, leaving 4 bases not matched to a gene. Study-level findings and limits: Clonal expansion was found to be greater in HLA-associated TCR beta chains than in equally common others in a later analysis. When the data were analyzed later, several of the most significant clusters appeared to be linked to common viral pathogens. Relative to the roughly 700-donor mean, N-insertions were reportedly fewer in an Asian-associated ancestry cluster in a later analysis.

This PCR relied on a set of 60 Vbeta primers and 13 Jbeta primers. Profiling relied on immunoSEQ multiplex PCR, and the TCRdb table lists in-frame clones only, not all of them. The sample table includes roughly 190,000 clones. Of note for this clone: Its antigen is as yet unknown.

The sample taken for sequencing was PBMCs. This sequence originates from a man aged 30 to 39 in good health and CMV-seronegative. The gene calls are TRBV4-1 and TRBJ2-2, with 11 bases lining up with TRBD2. The CDR3 region is CASSQALGLAANTGELFF. The CDR3 DNA reads as TGCGCCAGCAGCCAAGCCTTGGGACTAGCGGCGAACACCGGGGAGCTGTTTTTT.